The 14 T cell receptor beta chains given below trace back to one sample, sequenced in a study of blood T cell repertoires in COVID-19. TCRdb's table, derived via immunoSEQ multiplex PCR, lists solely in-frame clones and lacks some. The repertoire includes 100,000 to 150,000 clones, around 81% of them detected once, and around 9.8% sits in the top ten. The sample was peripheral blood. The source is a man in his forties or fifties with active or convalescent COVID-19.

The CDR3 nucleotides are TGTGCCAGCAGCTTGGGGCAGACAGGCTCACCCCTCCACTTT. It codes for CASSLGQTGSPLHF. J is TRBJ1-6 and V is TRBV11-2, with a tentative D call TRBD1 (6 bases). V was pared by 3 bases and J by 10 bases, with 13 bases between. The CDR3 totals 14 residues. Per the germline V gene, CDR1 is SGHAT and CDR2 is FQNNGV.

This clone was observed a single time. The V gene is TRBV6-2 or TRBV6-3, the J gene TRBJ1-5; tentative D call: TRBD1 (6 bases). Trimming left V 2 bases short and J 7 bases short, with 12 bases between. The V gene's germline CDR1 is MNHEY and CDR2 SVGEGT. This CDR3 has 14 amino acids. CDR3 sequence: CASSYGGAGQPQHF. The CDR3 DNA reads TGTGCCAGCAGTTACGGGGGGGCCGGACAGCCCCAGCATTTT.

The chain combines TRBV9 with TRBJ2-5, with 11 positions matching TRBD2. Trimming took 4 bases from V and 5 from J; bases not matched to a gene: 7. The CDR3 has 15 amino acids. From germline, CDR1 is SGDLS and CDR2 YYNGEE. The CDR3 DNA follows: TGTGCCAGCAGCTTTAGCGGGGGGGCCTTGGAGACCCAGTACTTC. Translation gives CASSFSGGALETQYF.

V usage is TRBV5-1 and J usage is TRBJ2-3; 7 bases map to TRBD1. This CDR3 is 14 amino acids long. Germline CDR1 SGHRS, CDR2 YFSETQ. J lost 2 bases, V lost 6 bases, and 6 bases had no gene match. CDR3 sequence reads: CASNQGQDTDTQYF. In DNA, the CDR3 is TGCGCCAGCAACCAAGGACAGGACACAGATACGCAGTATTTT.

This clone is a singleton in its sample. V gene TRBV27 combines with J gene TRBJ2-5, with TRBD2 identical over 8 bases. Germline CDR1 MNHEY, CDR2 SMNVEV (reference sequence). The CDR3 sequence is 15 residues long. The V segment lost 6 bases and the J segment 3 bases; nucleotides outside the gene matches: 9. The chain's CDR3 is CASSLTSAGKETQYF. DNA of the CDR3: TGTGCCAGCAGCCTGACTAGCGCGGGTAAAGAGACCCAGTACTTC.

V is TRBV7-2 and J is TRBJ1-3, with a tentative D call TRBD1 (6 bases). With 1 base removed from V and 3 bases from J, the gap between germline ends came to 13 bases. The CDR3 extends over 16 amino acids. Germline assignment: CDR1 SGHTA and CDR2 FQGNSA. The CDR3 region is CASSLGFVRGGNTIYF. The CDR3 DNA is TGTGCCAGCAGCTTAGGGTTTGTCAGGGGTGGAAACACCATATATTTT.

The gene calls are TRBV7-9 and TRBJ1-2; D unclear. Germline loops: CDR1 SEHNR, CDR2 FQNEAQ (reference sequence). The V end was cut by 0 bases, the J end by 2 bases, with 7 bases between. The CDR3 totals 14 residues. The CDR3 DNA sequence: TGTGCCAGCAGCTTAGCGTTACAAAACTATGGCTACACCTTC. Its protein product is CASSLALQNYGYTF. Using reference TRBV7-9 and TRBJ1-2 for the parts outside the CDR3, the full variable domain is DTGVSQNPRHKITKRGQNVTFRCDPISEHNRLYWYRQTLGQGPEFLTYFQNEAQLEKSRLLSDRFSAERPKGSFSTLEIQRTEQGDSAMYLCASSLALQNYGYTFGSGTRLTVV.

This clone was picked up a small number of times. This sequence joins TRBV11-2 and TRBJ2-7; D gene unclear. The CDR3 sequence is 14 residues long. Germline V gene lookup returns CDR1 SGHAT and CDR2 FQNNGV. The V end lost 5 bases, the J end lost 0 bases, and 11 bases lay between the germline ends. The CDR3 nucleotides are TGTGCCAGCAGCGCGCAGCGAAGCTCCTACGAGCAGTACTTC. Protein: CASSAQRSSYEQYF. Supplemented by reference TRBV11-2 and TRBJ2-7, the full variable domain reads EAGVAQSPRYKIIEKRQSVAFWCNPISGHATLYWYQQILGQGPKLLIQFQNNGVVDDSQLPKDRFSAERLKGVDSTLKIQPAKLEDSAVYLCASSAQRSSYEQYFGPGTRLTVT.

The rearrangement links TRBV10-3 to TRBJ2-1; D gene uncertain. Germline CDR1 ENHRY, CDR2 SYGVKD. The CDR3 sequence is 15 residues long. V dropped 3 bases and J dropped 5 bases, with 14 bases sitting between them. CDR3 nucleotide sequence: TGTGCCATCAGTGATGGCCGATCAATAAACAATGAGCAGTTCTTC. Amino acids: CAISDGRSINNEQFF.

This sequence joins TRBV9 and TRBJ2-6; a weak D match, TRBD1 (6 bases). This CDR3 spans 16 amino acids. The V and J ends lost 5 bases and 4 bases respectively, with 16 bases between them. Germline values: CDR1 SGDLS, CDR2 YYNGEE. CDR3 DNA sequence: TGTGCCAGCAGTGCAATAGGGACAACGGGGGCCAACGTCCTGACTTTC. This gives the protein CASSAIGTTGANVLTF.

This clone was recorded only once. This chain connects TRBV19 to TRBJ1-2; no definite D call. V was pared by 6 bases and J by 5 bases, with 13 bases between. The CDR3 consists of 13 residues. In germline, CDR1 is LNHDA, CDR2 SQIVND (reference sequence). DNA of the CDR3: TGTGCCAGTAGGGAGGACCTTCGATATGGCTACACCTTC. Protein sequence: CASREDLRYGYTF.

The chain is built from TRBV18 and TRBJ2-7; 9 bases are shared with TRBD2. This CDR3 comprises 19 residues. From germline, CDR1 is KGHSH and CDR2 LQKENI. V was clipped by 3 bases and J by 6 bases; unmatched bases: 21. CDR3 residues: CASSPGGQRGASYVFEQYF. For the CDR3, the DNA is TGTGCCAGCTCACCCGGCGGACAGCGGGGGGCCTCTTATGTATTCGAGCAGTACTTC.

This clone was recorded once. The V call is TRBV4-3, the J call TRBJ2-7, with D unclear. This CDR3 is 16 amino acids long. From germline, CDR1 is LGHNA and CDR2 YSLEER. V was trimmed by 3 bases and J by 9 bases, leaving 24 bases between them. CDR3 DNA sequence: TGCGCCAGCAGCCACCAAGACACCGACCTCCTACGATGGCAGTACTTC. Translated, it gives CASSHQDTDLLRWQYF.

The chain links TRBV12-2 to TRBJ1-6; the table names TRBD1, a call not compared with the DNA. TRBV12-2 is recorded as a pseudogene. The CDR3 runs to 15 residues. The CDR3 nucleotides read TGTGCAAGTCGCTTAGGCAACAGGTCTAATTCACCCCTCCACTTT. This sequence encodes CASRLGNRSNSPLHF.